This passage covers 19 T cell receptor beta chains from one sample sequenced in a study of monozygotic twins with inflammatory bowel disease. Each CDR3 protein gets one entry in TCRdb, which reprocessed the 5' RACE reads and gives no DNA. Its table lists fewer than 550,000 distinct CDR3 sequences. Sequenced material: blood. The receptors shown here come from a human donor with ulcerative colitis or Crohn's disease, or a healthy co-twin of an affected twin (not recorded which).

The CDR3: CASSWEAGQPQHF. V gene TRBV6-2 or TRBV6-3 combines with J gene TRBJ1-5. The CDR3 spans 13 residues. CDR1 is MNHEY, CDR2 SVGEGT, per germline.

This sequence joins TRBV20-1 and TRBJ2-3; the TCRdb D gene call, TRBD2, has no DNA to confirm it. The CDR3 spans 18 residues. Germline CDR1 DFQATT, CDR2 SNEGSKA (reference sequence). The CDR3 loop is CSVRVGPGLAGPPDTQYF.

CDR3 protein: CAIGNVNTEAFF. This chain uses TRBV10-3 with TRBJ1-1. This CDR3 has 12 amino acids. CDR1 is ENHRY and CDR2 is SYGVKD in the germline V gene.

This chain uses TRBV7-9 with TRBJ2-5; TCRdb outputs TRBD1, but without DNA this stays unchecked. This CDR3 region has 15 residues. Germline V gene data show CDR1 as SEHNR and CDR2 as FQNEAQ (reference sequence). CDR3: CASRSEAGRAETQYF.

The J gene is TRBJ1-5, the V gene TRBV2. This CDR3 has 15 amino acids. The germline V gene has CDR1 SNHLY and CDR2 FYNNEI. CDR3 in amino acids: CASSEGEVGFQPQHF.

V and J are TRBV15 and TRBJ1-4; the TCRdb call, TRBD1, lacks DNA for checking. CDR3 length: 16 residues. Germline-derived CDR1 and CDR2 are LNHNV and YYDKDF (reference sequence). CDR3 sequence reads: CATSRYRDNEGEKLFF. Full variable domain (outside the CDR3, taken from reference TRBV15 and TRBJ1-4): DAMVIQNPRYQVTQFGKPVTLSCSQTLNHNVMYWYQQKSSQAPKLLFHYYDKDFNNEADTPDNFQSRRPNTSFCFLDIRSPGLGDTAMYLCATSRYRDNEGEKLFFGSGTQLSVL.

The genes are TRBV5-6 and TRBJ2-1; with no DNA, the TCRdb D assignment of TRBD1 cannot be verified. Looked up from germline, CDR1 is SGHDT and CDR2 is YYEEEE. The CDR3 totals 12 residues. The CDR3 loop is CASSQNGGEQFF.

V gene TRBV4-3 combines with J gene TRBJ1-5; TCRdb indicates TRBD1, and absent DNA this call remains unverified. This CDR3 is 15 amino acids long. The germline V gene encodes CDR1 LGHNA and CDR2 YSLEER. Here the CDR3 reads CASSQDRRVDQPQHF.

V is TRBV5-6 and J is TRBJ2-7; TCRdb names TRBD2, which stays unverified in the absence of DNA. CDR1 and CDR2 from the germline V gene are SGHDT and YYEEEE. This CDR3 contains 13 residues. CDR3 residues: CASSNDQRGEQYF.

The chain employs TRBV29-1 and TRBJ2-1. Per germline, CDR1 SQVTM and CDR2 ANQGSEA. This CDR3 is built from 13 residues. This CDR3 reads CSVDTGADNEQFF.

The chain recombines TRBV25-1 with TRBJ2-1; no DNA is available, so the TRBD1 call from TCRdb remains unchecked. This CDR3 has 17 amino acids. Germline values: CDR1 MGHDK, CDR2 SYGVNS. The CDR3 loop is CASSGSRARVSYNEQFF.

The gene calls are TRBV7-3 and TRBJ2-1; TCRdb returns TRBD2, unconfirmable since there is no DNA. There are 15 residues in the CDR3. Looked up from germline, CDR1 is SGHTA and CDR2 is FQGTGA. CDR3 sequence: CASSSGTSGREEQFF. The whole variable domain, remainder taken from reference TRBV7-3 and TRBJ2-1, is GAGVSQTPSNKVTEKGKYVELRCDPISGHTALYWYRQSLGQGPEFLIYFQGTGAADDSGLPNDRFFAVRPEGSVSTLKIQRTERGDSAVYLCASSSGTSGREEQFFGPGTRLTVL.

The J gene is TRBJ2-1, the V gene TRBV10-3. There are 14 residues in the CDR3. Germline CDR1 and CDR2: ENHRY and SYGVKD. The CDR3 spells CAISNLTVYNEQFF.

V and J are TRBV20-1 and TRBJ1-5; TCRdb indicates TRBD1, and absent DNA this call remains unverified. The CDR3 has 13 amino acids. From germline, CDR1 is DFQATT and CDR2 SNEGSKA (reference sequence). The CDR3 sequence: CSAPDVSNQPQHF.

The rearrangement uses TRBV18 and TRBJ2-1; TCRdb's D gene call, TRBD1, goes unchecked for lack of DNA. CDR1 is KGHSH, CDR2 LQKENI, per germline. CDR3 length: 14 residues. The CDR3: CASSPKGGHNEQFF. The full variable domain, completed using reference TRBV18 and TRBJ2-1, is NAGVMQNPRHLVRRRGQEARLRCSPMKGHSHVYWYRQLPEEGLKFMVYLQKENIIDESGMPKERFSAEFPKEGPSILRIQQVVRGDSAAYFCASSPKGGHNEQFFGPGTRLTVL.

The chain carries TRBV29-1 and TRBJ1-5. Germline V CDR1 and CDR2: SQVTM, ANQGSEA. The CDR3 runs 12 residues. The CDR3 region is CSVRQDNQPQHF.

V and J are TRBV27 and TRBJ2-7. In germline, CDR1 is MNHEY, CDR2 SMNVEV (reference sequence). This CDR3 spans 13 amino acids. The CDR3 sequence: CASSFSPRDEQYF.

This chain uses TRBV6-1 with TRBJ2-7. This CDR3 contains 11 residues. Germline CDR1 and CDR2: MNHNS and SASEGT. The CDR3 protein is CASNLVAEQYF.

The chain links TRBV28 to TRBJ2-6. Germline values: CDR1 MDHEN, CDR2 SYDVKM. This CDR3 is 14 amino acids long. The CDR3 sequence is CASNWGLGANVLTF.